Shown below are 9 T cell receptor beta chains from a single sample sequenced in a study of shared clonotypes between healthy human individuals (dated by TCRdb to about 2020). For the CD8 naive samples, CD45RO-negative cells were positively selected for CCR7, yielding a CD45RA+CCR7+ population from which TemRA cells were excluded. The library was prepared using the immunoSEQ multiplex PCR assay. Sourced from immuneACCESS, this table was stored by TCRdb with only in-frame sequences that have V and J called. A share of the clones is absent; for the studies checked, an unresolved V gene accounts for under half, and the remainder has no known explanation. Recorded for this sample are some 2 million clones; about 94% of them occurred a single time. The ten top clones hold around 1% of the sample. Sequencing input: naive CD8+ T cells sorted from blood. Interpreted using the paper, the cell subset or site label stands for: CD45RA+CCR7+. The source of these receptors is a young man in good health.

This chain links TRBV6-1 with TRBJ1-1; 10 nucleotides line up with TRBD1. V was clipped by 3 bases and J by 10 bases; unmatched bases: 5. CDR3 length: 13 residues. CDR1 is MNHNS, CDR2 SASEGT, per germline. CDR3 sequence reads: CASSDRQGAIAFF. The DNA of the CDR3 is TGTGCCAGCAGTGACCGACAGGGGGCTATAGCTTTCTTT.

The genes are TRBV7-9 and TRBJ2-2; D is undetermined. V was trimmed by 3 bases and J by 2 bases, leaving 13 bases between them. The CDR3 has 16 amino acids. Per the germline V gene, CDR1 is SEHNR and CDR2 is FQNEAQ (reference sequence). DNA of the CDR3: TGTGCCAGCAGCTTTGGACCGTACGAAAACACCGGGGAGCTGTTTTTT. Translation gives CASSFGPYENTGELFF.

The chain uses TRBV27 and TRBJ2-1; TRBD2 is a possible D gene (7 bases). This CDR3 spans 15 amino acids. Germline-derived CDR1 and CDR2 are MNHEY and SMNVEV (reference sequence). Trimming pared 3 bases from V and 2 bases from J, leaving 11 bases between. CDR3: CASSFRGGPYNEQFF. In DNA, the CDR3 is TGTGCCAGCAGTTTTCGCGGGGGCCCCTACAATGAGCAGTTCTTC.

This clone is a singleton in its sample. The rearrangement links TRBV11-3 to TRBJ2-1; a weak D match, TRBD2 (5 bases). This CDR3 has 19 residues. Trimming left V 1 base short and J 4 bases short, with 23 bases between. Germline CDR1 SGHNT, CDR2 YENEEA. CDR3 coding DNA: TGTGCCAGCAGCTTAGGAACCCCCCTCGAGGGAGTGGAGTACAATGAGCAGTTCTTC. Encoded protein: CASSLGTPLEGVEYNEQFF.

This chain links TRBV28 with TRBJ2-7, with TRBD2 matching over 13 bases. Germline V gene lookup returns CDR1 MDHEN and CDR2 SYDVKM. V dropped 6 bases and J dropped 0; count of bases not matched to a gene: 8. This CDR3 is built from 17 residues. The CDR3, as DNA: TGTGCCAGCAGCGGACTAGCGGGAGCCTATTACTCCTACGAGCAGTACTTC. Its translation: CASSGLAGAYYSYEQYF.

V gene TRBV7-9 combines with J gene TRBJ1-6, with D tentatively TRBD1 (6 bases). Trimming cost V 5 bases and J 7 bases, with 12 bases left between them. The length of the CDR3 is 14 residues. The germline gives CDR1 SEHNR, CDR2 FQNEAQ (reference sequence). In nucleotides, the CDR3 is TGTGCCAGCAGCCGGACAGATTTGAATTCACCCCTCCACTTT. It is translated as CASSRTDLNSPLHF.

The J gene is TRBJ1-1, the V gene TRBV7-9; weak D call: TRBD1 (5 bases). Per the germline V gene, CDR1 is SEHNR and CDR2 is FQNEAQ (reference sequence). CDR3 length: 12 residues. V shed 4 bases and J shed 8 bases, with 11 bases lying between them. This CDR3 reads CASSWDGEEAFF. The CDR3 bases are TGTGCCAGCAGCTGGGACGGCGAAGAAGCTTTCTTT.

This sequence joins TRBV7-9 and TRBJ2-1; the D gene is possibly TRBD2 (6 bases). The CDR3 contains 15 residues. Trimming removed 3 bases at V and 8 bases at J, with 17 bases between. Germline values: CDR1 SEHNR, CDR2 FQNEAQ (reference sequence). CDR3 sequence: CASSFVLAGLDEQFF. The DNA for the CDR3 is TGTGCCAGCAGCTTTGTTCTGGCGGGGCTCGATGAGCAGTTCTTC.

A single count supports this clone. The CDR3 DNA reads TGTGCCAGCAGTACTTATGGCTACACCTTC. Protein: CASSTYGYTF. J is TRBJ1-2 and V is TRBV6-1, with D hard to call. The CDR3 covers 10 residues. V was clipped by 5 bases and J by 5 bases, with 3 bases between them. Per the germline V gene, CDR1 is MNHNS and CDR2 is SASEGT.